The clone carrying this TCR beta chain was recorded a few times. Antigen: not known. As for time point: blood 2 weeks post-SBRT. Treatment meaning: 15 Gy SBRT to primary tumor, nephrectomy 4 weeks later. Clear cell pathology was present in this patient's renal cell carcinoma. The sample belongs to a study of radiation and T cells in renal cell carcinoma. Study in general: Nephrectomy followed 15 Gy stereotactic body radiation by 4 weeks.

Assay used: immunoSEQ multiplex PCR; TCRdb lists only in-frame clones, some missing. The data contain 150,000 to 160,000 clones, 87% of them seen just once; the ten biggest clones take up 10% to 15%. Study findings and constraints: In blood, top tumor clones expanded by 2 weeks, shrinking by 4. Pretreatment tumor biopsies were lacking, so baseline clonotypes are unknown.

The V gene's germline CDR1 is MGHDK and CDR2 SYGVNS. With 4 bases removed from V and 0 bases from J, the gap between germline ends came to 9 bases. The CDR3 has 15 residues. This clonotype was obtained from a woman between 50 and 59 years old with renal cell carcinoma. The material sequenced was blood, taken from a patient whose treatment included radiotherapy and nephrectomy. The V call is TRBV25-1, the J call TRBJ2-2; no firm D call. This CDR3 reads CASSARPPNTGELFF. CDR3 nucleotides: TGTGCCAGCAGTGCTCGACCCCCGAACACCGGGGAGCTGTTTTTT.